Following are 22 T cell receptor beta chains from one sample sequenced in a study of shared clonotypes between healthy human individuals. Assay: immunoSEQ multiplex PCR; the TCRdb copy retains only in-frame clones and omits some. Seen here are 2 million to 2.5 million clones, approximately 94% observed once, and the top ten hold roughly 0.13%. Sequencing was carried out using naive CD4+ T cells sorted from blood. Noted subset: CD45RA+ positively selected. The receptors shown here come from a man between 18 and 35 years old in good health.

V usage is TRBV19 and J usage is TRBJ1-5, with D perhaps matching TRBD1 (5 bases). CDR1 and CDR2 from the germline V gene are LNHDA and SQIVND (reference sequence). This CDR3 comprises 18 residues. The V end lost 1 base, the J end lost 1 base, and 17 bases lay between the germline ends. The CDR3 region has the DNA TGTGCCAGTAGTATAGCGGGGAGAGGGGCGAAGAGCAATCAGCCCCAGCATTTT. Its protein is CASSIAGRGAKSNQPQHF. The full variable domain, its missing parts supplied by reference TRBV19 and TRBJ1-5, is DGGITQSPKYLFRKEGQNVTLSCEQNLNHDAMYWYRQDPGQGLRLIYYSQIVNDFQKGDIAEGYSVSREKKESFPLTVTSAQKNPTAFYLCASSIAGRGAKSNQPQHFGDGTRLSIL.

The rearrangement joins TRBV28 to TRBJ1-2, with D perhaps TRBD1 (6 bases). Trimming stripped 7 bases from V and 4 bases from J, with 25 bases between. CDR1 and CDR2 (germline): MDHEN, SYDVKM. The CDR3 runs to 17 residues. The CDR3 DNA follows: TGTGCCAGCAAGATGTACGGGGGGCCAAACAACATCTATGGCTACACCTTC. Its protein is CASKMYGGPNNIYGYTF.

This clone has just one count. The chain joins TRBV2 to TRBJ2-7; D may be TRBD2 (5 bases). This CDR3 contains 18 residues. CDR1 SNHLY and CDR2 FYNNEI come from the germline V gene. V lost 0 bases, J lost 3 bases, and 21 bases lay in between. CDR3 region: CASSEALGRSRGNYEQYF. CDR3 DNA: TGTGCCAGCAGTGAAGCGCTAGGAAGGAGCCGGGGAAACTACGAGCAGTACTTC.

V usage is TRBV19 and J usage is TRBJ1-5; 7 bases line up with TRBD1. Trimming removed 4 bases from V and 3 bases from J; junction bases left unmatched: 6. The germline V gene encodes CDR1 LNHDA and CDR2 SQIVND (reference sequence). The CDR3 loop spans 15 amino acids. CDR3 residues: CASSKTGNLNQPQHF. The CDR3 DNA sequence: TGTGCCAGTAGTAAGACAGGGAACCTCAATCAGCCCCAGCATTTT.

The chain links TRBV5-6 to TRBJ1-2; 7 bases are a match to TRBD1. The V segment lost 1 base and the J segment 8 bases; nucleotides outside the gene matches: 14. CDR1 and CDR2 (germline): SGHDT, YYEEEE. The CDR3 covers 16 residues. Here the CDR3 reads CASSLKGQTSLGGYTF. The CDR3 DNA is TGTGCCAGCAGCTTGAAGGGACAGACATCATTGGGCGGCTACACCTTC.

This clone was picked up one time. The rearrangement uses TRBV30 and TRBJ1-4; TRBD1 is a possible D gene (6 bases). Germline values: CDR1 GTSNPN, CDR2 SVGIG (reference sequence). Trimming took 1 base from V and 10 from J, leaving 25 bases between them. This CDR3 region has 17 residues. CDR3 region: CAWSGGKTGGAPGKLFF. The CDR3 nucleotides read TGTGCCTGGAGTGGAGGGAAAACGGGGGGCGCCCCGGGAAAACTGTTTTTT.

This chain joins TRBV5-1 and TRBJ2-1; 7 nucleotides agree with TRBD2. Germline loops: CDR1 SGHRS, CDR2 YFSETQ. The V and J ends lost 0 bases and 8 bases, in that order; junction bases with no gene match: 11. The CDR3 spans 16 residues. The CDR3 bases are TGCGCCAGCAGCTTGGCGAGGGCGGGAGTTGTCGATGAGCAGTTCTTC. Translation gives CASSLARAGVVDEQFF.

The rearrangement links TRBV7-9 to TRBJ1-6; unclear D gene. From germline, CDR1 is SEHNR and CDR2 FQNEAQ (reference sequence). The CDR3 consists of 16 residues. V dropped 1 base and J dropped 5 bases, with 12 bases sitting between them. CDR3 sequence reads: CASSLGAAQNNSPLHF. The CDR3 bases are TGTGCCAGCAGCTTAGGGGCCGCACAGAATAATTCACCCCTCCACTTT.

The chain carries TRBV19 and TRBJ2-2; TRBD2 agrees at 8 bases. This CDR3 has 17 amino acids. J lost 0 bases, V lost 1 base, and 4 bases had no gene match. Per germline, CDR1 LNHDA and CDR2 SQIVND (reference sequence). The CDR3 nucleotides read TGTGCCAGTAGTATAGGGGGACTAGGTTCGAACACCGGGGAGCTGTTTTTT. Translation gives CASSIGGLGSNTGELFF.

The CDR3 is CASNRLATQYF. The CDR3 DNA sequence: TGTGCCAGCAACAGGTTGGCGACCCAGTACTTC. V usage is TRBV2 and J usage is TRBJ2-5, with TRBD1 as a possible D gene (5 bases). This CDR3 is 11 amino acids long. V was clipped by 7 bases and J by 7 bases, with 10 bases between them. Germline V lookup: CDR1 SNHLY, CDR2 FYNNEI.

The genes are TRBV10-3 and TRBJ1-6; perhaps TRBD1 as D (6 bases). The CDR3 is 16 residues long. Trimming stripped 5 bases from V and 4 bases from J, with 15 bases between. Germline V gene sequence: CDR1 ENHRY, CDR2 SYGVKD. CDR3 nucleotides: TGTGCCATCAGTCGGGGGGCAGGAGAATATAATTCACCCCTCCACTTT. It is translated as CAISRGAGEYNSPLHF.

In this sample, this clone turned up once. The CDR3 nucleotides are TGTGCCAGCAGTTTGAGGACCCTTGGGAATGAGCAGTTCTTC. Translating it yields CASSLRTLGNEQFF. The gene calls are TRBV5-6 and TRBJ2-1; D remains unclear. In germline, CDR1 is SGHDT, CDR2 YYEEEE. The germline V and J ends were trimmed by 5 bases and 7 bases, with 16 bases remaining between them. This CDR3 has 14 amino acids.

The rearrangement joins TRBV18 to TRBJ1-2; TRBD1 matches 7 bases. V shed 6 bases and J 0 bases; nucleotides not matched to a gene: 10. Germline V CDR1 and CDR2: KGHSH, LQKENI. The CDR3 is 16 amino acids. As DNA, the CDR3 is TGTGCCAGCTCCCGCTCGACAGGGCAAGCTAACTATGGCTACACCTTC. Its protein product is CASSRSTGQANYGYTF.

The chain is built from TRBV7-2 and TRBJ2-3; D is undetermined. The length of the CDR3 is 14 residues. Germline CDR1 SGHTA, CDR2 FQGNSA. The ends were cut back, 4 bases at V and 11 bases at J, with 19 bases in the middle. The DNA for the CDR3 is TGTGCCAGCAGCTCCTCTTCACCTATCTATGGGCAGTATTTT. As protein: CASSSSSPIYGQYF.

Concerning this clone: Additional DNA sequences in this sample encode the identical CDR3. The gene calls are TRBV11-2 and TRBJ2-7, with TRBD1 as a possible D gene (6 bases). The germline V gene has CDR1 SGHAT and CDR2 FQNNGV. The length of the CDR3 is 12 residues. Deletions cut 3 bases from V and 7 bases from J, with 10 bases between. As DNA, the CDR3 is TGTGCCAGCAGCTTCACAGGGTATGAGCAGTACTTC. Translated: CASSFTGYEQYF.

The chain has TRBV5-1 and TRBJ2-7, with 7 bases fitting TRBD1. V was pared by 4 bases and J by 4 bases, with 14 bases of the junction left unmatched. Germline assignment: CDR1 SGHRS and CDR2 YFSETQ. The CDR3 runs to 16 residues. CDR3 sequence: CASSPPRQGAWYEQYF. CDR3 DNA sequence: TGCGCCAGCAGCCCTCCCCGACAGGGTGCTTGGTACGAGCAGTACTTC. The whole variable domain, remainder taken from reference TRBV5-1 and TRBJ2-7, is KAGVTQTPRYLIKTRGQQVTLSCSPISGHRSVSWYQQTPGQGLQFLFEYFSETQRNKGNFPGRFSGRQFSNSRSEMNVSTLELGDSALYLCASSPPRQGAWYEQYFGPGTRLTVT.

V gene TRBV29-1 combines with J gene TRBJ1-4; 8 nucleotides line up with TRBD1. J gave up 8 bases and V 1 base, and 9 bases lay outside the gene matches. In germline, CDR1 is SQVTM, CDR2 ANQGSEA. There are 15 residues in the CDR3. CDR3 DNA: TGCAGCGTTGAAGTTCAGGGGGCAACGAAGGAAAAACTGTTTTTT. The encoded protein is CSVEVQGATKEKLFF.

The J gene is TRBJ2-5, the V gene TRBV5-4, with D perhaps TRBD1 (6 bases). This CDR3 region has 15 residues. V was shortened by 1 base and J by 4 bases, with 14 bases between the two germline ends. The germline CDR1 and CDR2 sequences are SGHNT and YYREEE (reference sequence). The CDR3 here is CASSLIDGQRETQYF. The CDR3 DNA is TGTGCCAGCAGCTTGATCGACGGACAGAGAGAGACCCAGTACTTC.

The CDR3 sequence is CASSVRDRGFYFQPQHF. CDR3 in DNA: TGTGCCAGCAGTGTCCGGGACAGGGGGTTTTATTTTCAGCCCCAGCATTTT. The chain combines TRBV6-1 with TRBJ1-5; TRBD1 aligns across 11 bases. Germline assignment: CDR1 MNHNS and CDR2 SASEGT. V lost 4 bases to trimming and J lost 6 bases; unmatched junction nucleotides: 11. CDR3 length equals 17 residues.

This clone was seen a single time. The same CDR3 arises from other DNA sequences in this sample as well. The chain carries TRBV7-9 and TRBJ2-7; TRBD2 might be the D (5 bases). Trimming cost V 2 bases and J 2 bases, with 10 bases left between them. Germline-derived CDR1 and CDR2 are SEHNR and FQNEAQ (reference sequence). The CDR3 has 14 amino acids. CDR3 residues: CASSLLAGPYEQYF. The CDR3 nucleotides read TGTGCCAGCAGCTTACTAGCCGGACCCTACGAGCAGTACTTC. The complete variable domain, with remaining parts taken from reference TRBV7-9 and TRBJ2-7, reads DTGVSQNPRHKITKRGQNVTFRCDPISEHNRLYWYRQTLGQGPEFLTYFQNEAQLEKSRLLSDRFSAERPKGSFSTLEIQRTEQGDSAMYLCASSLLAGPYEQYFGPGTRLTVT.

The chain couples TRBV2 to TRBJ1-2; D is perhaps TRBD1 (6 bases). Trimming cost V 8 bases and J 5 bases, with 18 bases left between them. Germline-derived CDR1 and CDR2 are SNHLY and FYNNEI. CDR3 length: 14 residues. CDR3 in amino acids: CASGGGSGNYGYTF. The DNA for the CDR3 is TGTGCCAGCGGGGGCGGTAGCGGGAATTATGGCTACACCTTC. Using reference TRBV2 and TRBJ1-2 for the parts outside the CDR3, the full variable domain is EPEVTQTPSHQVTQMGQEVILRCVPISNHLYFYWYRQILGQKVEFLVSFYNNEISEKSEIFDDQFSVERPDGSNFTLKIRSTKLEDSAMYFCASGGGSGNYGYTFGSGTRLTVV.

The genes are TRBV30 and TRBJ1-6, with 7 bases that match TRBD1. V was clipped by 1 base and J by 15 bases; unmatched bases: 15. CDR1 is GTSNPN, CDR2 SVGIG, per germline (reference sequence). This CDR3 is built from 15 residues. The CDR3 region has the DNA TGTGCCTGGAGTGCGGCCGGGACAGCGTCCAACTACCTCCACTTT. This translates into CAWSAAGTASNYLHF.